This paragraph reports one T cell receptor beta chain. Since a much larger clone is just one base distant, this may be a read error. The V gene's germline CDR1 is MDHEN and CDR2 SYDVKM. The CDR3 spans 14 residues. These data originate in a study of kidney transplant recipient with SARS-CoV-2 infection. TCRdb recomputed calls from the reads with MiXCR, one row per CDR3 protein. The table shows roughly 230,000 distinct CDR3 sequences, with around 28% occurring only once. The origin of this receptor is a male patient between 25 and 39 years old who had COVID-19 and was a kidney transplant recipient. Certain T cells may be donor cells from the graft. The J gene is TRBJ1-2, the V gene TRBV28; D may be TRBD1 (6 bases). The source was a blood sample, collected at baseline and on day 111 from a kidney transplant recipient. Written as DNA, the CDR3 is TGTGCCAACAGTTTAGTTCAGGGGAACTATGGCTACACCTTC. Its translation: CANSLVQGNYGYTF.